This T cell receptor beta chain appears in the sequencing data of a study of Graves' ophthalmopathy and Graves' hyperthyroidism. The sequenced template was RNA, covering the TCR beta CDR3 region. An opening RT-PCR round employed HTBI primers and preceded a second-round multiplex PCR. TCRdb redid the calling of the multiplex PCR reads with MiXCR, one entry per CDR3 protein. The data show roughly 610,000 distinct CDR3 sequences, about 20% seen once. Sequencing was carried out using peripheral blood. The clonotype originates from a woman aged 18-29 years with stable Graves' hyperthyroidism. Some clones in this sample may be carry-over from other donors' samples.

The CDR3 reads CAISESVISGAYEQYF. DNA for the CDR3: TGTGCCATCAGTGAGTCTGTGATTAGCGGGGCCTACGAGCAGTACTTC. This chain connects TRBV10-3 to TRBJ2-7; 8 positions match TRBD2. V was clipped by 0 bases and J by 2 bases; unmatched bases: 6. The CDR3 length is 16 residues. Germline-derived CDR1 and CDR2 are ENHRY and SYGVKD.